The T cell receptor (beta chain) under discussion was sequenced for a study of response to subunit inactivated influenza vaccine. The CDR3 spans 16 residues. Germline CDR1 MDHEN, CDR2 SYDVKM. V was pared by 2 bases and J by 3 bases, with 11 bases between. TCRdb re-called the RT-PCR reads with MiXCR, one entry per CDR3 protein. The sample holds some 190,000 distinct CDR3 sequences, over 13% seen once. General observations from the study: After each seasonal influenza vaccination, few new T cells are recruited, the authors suggested.

Concerning this clonotype itself: Its target is not known.

The rearrangement joins TRBV28 to TRBJ2-6, with D perhaps matching TRBD1 (6 bases). The receptor was derived from a man aged 45-65 years who received an inactivated influenza vaccine. The specimen comprised CD8+ T cells sorted from PBMCs, sampled about 5 days after vaccination. The CDR3 region is CASSLHRVRGANVLTF. CDR3 nucleotides: TGTGCCAGCAGTTTACACAGGGTGCGTGGGGCCAACGTCCTGACTTTC. Together with reference TRBV28 and TRBJ2-6, the CDR3 gives the full variable domain: DVKVTQSSRYLVKRTGEKVFLECVQDMDHENMFWYRQDPGLGLRLIYFSYDVKMKEKGDIPEGYSVSREKKERFSLILESASTNQTSMYLCASSLHRVRGANVLTFGAGSRLTVL.